This TCR beta chain was captured by sequencing in a study of T cell repertoires in ileal Crohn's disease. About the study: Patients had a median roughly 8-year disease duration, and less than 45% were active smokers. About half received postoperative treatment, 10 to 11 with thiopurines and 15 to 20 anti-TNF. The MI sample came from the proximal margin of the surgical specimen.

Broader study findings: Compared with CD4 T cells, sorted CD8 cells carried more expanded clones.

Details on this clone: Its target is unknown.

Specified time point: proximal margin of the surgical specimen (macroscopically non-inflamed). Assay used: immunoSEQ multiplex PCR; TCRdb lists only in-frame clones, some missing. The table lists under 6,000 clones, nearly 80% of them singletons. Germline-derived CDR1 and CDR2 are MGHRA and YSYEKL. The CDR3 consists of 17 residues. V was shortened by 2 bases and J by 0 bases, with 11 bases between the two germline ends. The sequencing input was ileal tissue. The TCR originated in an adult with Crohn's disease. J is TRBJ2-6 and V is TRBV4-1, with unresolved D. The CDR3, as DNA: TGCGCCAGCAGCCAAACAGATACGGGCTCTGGGGCCAACGTCCTGACTTTC. It codes for CASSQTDTGSGANVLTF.